This T cell receptor beta chain was retrieved from a study of cytomegalovirus exposure and HLA in healthy donors. The PCR employed 60 Vbeta primers together with 13 Jbeta primers. The assay was immunoSEQ multiplex PCR, and TCRdb's table has in-frame clones only and misses some. The table has roughly 200,000 clones, 60% to 85% seen once. Germline loops: CDR1 MNHEY, CDR2 SVGAGI. Trimming cost V 5 bases and J 3 bases, with 14 bases left between them. This CDR3 comprises 15 residues. The rearrangement joins TRBV6-5 to TRBJ1-5, with a tentative D call TRBD1 (6 bases). This sequence was found in a male donor in good health and CMV-seronegative. The sample taken for sequencing was PBMCs. The CDR3 bases are TGTGCCAGCAGTCCCGGGGGGGCAAACAATCAGCCCCAGCATTTT. It encodes CASSPGGANNQPQHF.